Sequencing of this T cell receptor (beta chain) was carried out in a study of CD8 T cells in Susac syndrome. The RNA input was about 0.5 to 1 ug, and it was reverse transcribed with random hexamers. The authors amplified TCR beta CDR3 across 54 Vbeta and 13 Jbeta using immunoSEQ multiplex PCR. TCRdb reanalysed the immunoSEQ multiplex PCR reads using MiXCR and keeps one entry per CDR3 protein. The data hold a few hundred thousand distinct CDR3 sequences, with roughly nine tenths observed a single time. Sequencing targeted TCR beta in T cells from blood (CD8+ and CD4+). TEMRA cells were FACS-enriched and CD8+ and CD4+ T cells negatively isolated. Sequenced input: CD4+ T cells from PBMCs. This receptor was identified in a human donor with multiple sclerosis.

In DNA, the CDR3 is TGTGCCAGCAGCCAAATAGCAGGGACTTTAGGAGGCTACACCTTC. This translates into CASSQIAGTLGGYTF. The chain joins TRBV16 to TRBJ1-2; D possibly corresponds to TRBD1 (5 bases). V shed 2 bases and J shed 8 bases, with 18 bases lying between them. CDR1 and CDR2 from the germline V gene are KGHSY and FQNENV. The CDR3 length is 15 residues.